In its sample, the clone carrying this TCR beta chain was seen once. The germline V gene encodes CDR1 SGHTA and CDR2 FQGNSA. V dropped 8 bases and J dropped 5; count of bases not matched to a gene: 8. There are 14 residues in the CDR3. This sample was taken from a study of blood T cell repertoires in COVID-19. Looking at the study overall: COVID-19 samples from acute and convalescent phases originated in the United States, Italy and Spain. Sample material is recorded as cDNA or gDNA derived from T cells, B-cell-depleted T cells, or PBMCs.

The authors' processing: The authors estimated nucleated cell counts from reference gene primer amplification. The protocol was immunoSEQ multiplex PCR, while the TCRdb copy is restricted to in-frame clones and leaves out a portion. V and J calls and clone size are as listed in that table; D and trimming were resolved from the DNA. Here the sample spans about 100,000 clones, around four fifths being singletons. This clonotype was sampled from a man aged 50 to 59 with active or convalescent COVID-19. The chain uses TRBV7-2 and TRBJ2-3; 9 bases fit TRBD1. Sequencing was carried out using peripheral blood. CDR3: CASGPRTGVDTQYF. The CDR3 nucleotides are TGTGCCAGCGGCCCCCGGACAGGGGTAGATACGCAGTATTTT.